This T cell receptor beta chain is drawn from a study of cytomegalovirus exposure and HLA in healthy donors (dated by TCRdb to about 2017). At the level of the whole study: An earlier analysis of 587 of the donors reported approximately 300 Gb of sequence data and 117 million unique TCR beta sequences obtained from roughly 180 million T cells. Typing coverage varied by locus: roughly 629-630 donors for A, B, C, DRB1 and DQB1; 522 for DQA1; around 570 for DPA1; around 450 for DPB1. The T cell repertoires of around 670 subjects were profiled by immunosequencing and related to cytomegalovirus serostatus. On average, over 200,000 unique TCR beta nucleotide sequences were sequenced per donor among some 420 genotyped donors of the cohort, with around 19% of those sequences being non-productive. Along with the approximately 650-subject first cohort, a separate validation cohort of over 90 different subjects was used. The study was designed to test whether signatures of past pathogen exposure could be identified by cataloging public T cell receptors. High-throughput TCR immunosequencing, statistical association of individual TCRs with disease status, and machine learning were combined to predict cytomegalovirus infection status. Alongside the repertoire data, information on donor age, sex, ethnicity and CMV serostatus was compiled. Genome-wide SNP genotypes for about three fifths of the roughly 700 donors were used in a later genetic analysis, which treated that subset as a discovery cohort. Of the roughly 400 genotyped donors, less than 90% were placed in the genetic ancestry cluster associated with self-reported Caucasian donors. A few DR-DQ haplotypes were handled as single units for association and clustering because linkage in the cohort was strong. An earlier analysis of roughly 600 of the donors used high-throughput TCR beta sequencing to judge whether each TCR beta V gene segment behaved as functional or pseudogenic. Every discovery cohort repertoire had been produced on one sequencing platform. HLA typing included class I and class II loci at four-digit resolution. In a later analysis, previously published TCR beta repertoires from 600 to 850 donors were re-analyzed and high-resolution HLA genotyping was added so that TCR occurrence patterns could be studied. Rather than drawing on any new phenotypic data, the later analysis identified candidate immune exposures from TCR beta sequences and the way those sequences occurred across donors. An early release that covered several hundred HLA-typed donors contained about 300 gigabases of sequencing data and approximately 85 million unique TCR sequences.

The cohort comprised 666 healthy bone marrow donors. All cohort members were sampled while nominally healthy, although unrecorded immune exposures were likely present. The donor tested CMV seronegative, placing the donor among the 350 or so seronegative members of the cohort. A peripheral blood sample was collected from each donor, and TCR beta sequencing was performed on peripheral blood mononuclear cells. Genomic DNA extraction from the blood cell samples was performed with the Qiagen DNeasy Blood Extraction Kit. From its cysteine to its phenylalanine, the CDR3 spans 14 amino acids. The DNA shown is the 42-base CDR3, in frame from base 1. In the germline V gene (reference sequence), CDR1 corresponds to LNHDA and CDR2 to SQIVND. Compared with germline, V lacks 8 bases and J lacks 6 bases; bases without a gene match: 11. The research as a whole found: Roughly 15 rarely observed V segments, including chromosome 9 orphons, were excluded from the earlier analysis of approximately 500 of the donors because counts were too low. HLA typing was unavailable for some donors at each locus, so association tests used only the typed subset. In the study, approximately 160 TCR beta chains were listed as associated with cytomegalovirus. In a later analysis, TCR association rates were found to vary across HLA loci, with the most associated TCRs seen for DRB1 alleles and the fewest for HLA-C alleles. Strong co-occurrence of HLA alleles, especially DR and DQ, made assigning TCR associations to individual alleles difficult. In both the original and validation cohorts, the classifier was reported to diagnose cytomegalovirus status with high specificity and sensitivity. A cluster of highly shared sequence variants was judged likely to represent a technical artifact of the sequencing pipeline. Several of the top co-occurrence clusters appeared to be linked to parvovirus B19, influenza, CMV and Epstein-Barr virus, according to a later analysis. Across donors, most TCR sequences were observed very rarely, whereas some public TCRs were present in many individuals. A later analysis found that HLA-associated TCR beta chains were more clonally expanded and had lower generation probabilities than equally common non-associated chains. Immune exposure information for the cohort was limited to CMV serostatus. A further reported finding was that TCR beta sequences accurately predicted the HLA-A and HLA-B alleles for most subjects in the first cohort. Correlated functional status among segregating V segments might be attributable to linkage disequilibrium, but an unknown experimental factor could not be ruled out. In vitro tests confirmed that a few of the cytomegalovirus-associated TCR beta chains recognize cytomegalovirus antigens. At a false discovery rate of 0.05, a later analysis linked under 20,000 TCR beta sequences to specific HLA alleles. The 87-base-pair reads could not distinguish some IMGT-functional V segments, including TRBV6-2 and TRBV6-3, so those segments were excluded. The presence/absence analyses assumed that sequencing depth was roughly uniform across donors, and that assumption may not be true. According to the authors, the approach could potentially be generalized to other disease states and immunological phenotypes. An earlier analysis of approximately 590 of the donors showed that most TCR beta V segments appeared in productive rearrangements either about 87% or about 30% of the time, which broadly matched IMGT annotations. A later genetic analysis reported fewer N-insertions in productive TCRs among donors in an Asian-associated ancestry cluster than the roughly 700-donor mean. In a later genetic analysis, a missense DCLRE1C variant was associated with V-gene and J-gene trimming of TCR beta chains, and the association was replicated in an independent cohort. According to a later analysis, most CMV-associated TCR beta chains appeared to be HLA-restricted, and the HLA associations seemed to be driven largely by CMV exposure. The cohort was sequenced for TCR beta chains only, and without alpha or paired-chain data the features that could be detected were limited.

With regard to this clone: What this receptor recognizes is not known. No much larger clonotype is one base removed from it; base qualities were not supplied.

Libraries were built with the immunoSEQ multiplex PCR assay. A mixture of 60 forward primers for TCR Vbeta segments and 13 reverse primers for TCR Jbeta segments was used in the multiplex PCR. A multiplex PCR assay on genomic DNA amplified the CDR3 region of rearranged TCR beta genes. Amplified TCR beta libraries were sequenced as 87-base-pair reads on the Illumina HiSeq System. From the authors' description of their analysis: A later analysis counted about 82 million unique TCR beta chains across the 690 or so repertoires, and some 12 million of these chains were shared by at least two donors. Raw reads were error-corrected and collapsed into unique sequences by a nearest-neighbor algorithm in which closely related sequences were merged to remove PCR and sequencing errors. Alignment of CDR3 sequences to IMGT reference sequences was used to assign V, D and J gene segments. For a sequence to be retained, a match of at least six nucleotides to both a V gene segment and a J gene segment was required. Rearrangements were classified as productive when the CDR3 lacked stop codons and remained in frame with V and J, and all other rearrangements were classified as non-productive. Following IMGT convention, CDR3 was defined as the stretch from the second conserved V-encoded cysteine to the conserved J-encoded phenylalanine. In an earlier analysis of approximately 590 of the donors, sequences lacking an unambiguous match to a single V gene segment were excluded. In an earlier analysis of several hundred of the donors, a V segment was called functional when productive rearrangements were above 56.7%, and segregating when the standard deviation between donors exceeded 5%. A statistical classification framework was developed to diagnose cytomegalovirus status using the catalog of TCR beta chain sequences. In a later analysis, V and J genes were assigned by comparing TCR nucleotide sequences against IMGT/GENE-DB human TR gene sequences. Using the TCRdist pipeline, a later analysis assigned CDR3 sequences along with most-parsimonious VDJ recombination scenarios. A later analysis defined each TCR beta chain by its CDR3 amino acid sequence plus V-gene family, and excluded reads lacking a unique V-gene family. A later analysis removed 550 to 700 highly shared, low-generation-probability nucleotide sequences to deal with suspected cross-contamination and a sequencing artifact. For each public chain, a later analysis derived a clonal expansion index from normalized ranks of inferred template counts within each repertoire. Generation probabilities in a later analysis came from a VDJ recombination model fitted to out-of-frame rearrangements, and those results were checked against IGoR. In a later analysis, TCR-TCR, TCR-HLA and TCR-CMV co-occurrence was scored with hypergeometric tests, and a repertoire-size bias correction was applied to TCR pairs. To estimate false discovery rates, a later analysis permuted the HLA or CMV assignments 20 times. A later analysis grouped co-occurring TCRs with DBSCAN, adding TCRdist sequence similarity when clustering within HLA-allele-positive subsets. Repertoires with fewer than 30,000 or more than 120,000 public chains, plus five repertoires with anomalous nucleotide sharing, were excluded from co-occurrence clustering. The clones in this table, taken by TCRdb from immuneACCESS, are in-frame only. Not every clone is retained; where verified, under half of the shortfall comes from an unresolved V gene, and the cause of the rest is unknown. Clonal size and the V and J genes are those of that table, whereas D and trimming came from the DNA. The sample table shows about 130,000 clones, and about 81% are seen once. The top ten clonotypes cover more than 6.5% of the sample.

The receptor was isolated from a man aged 30 to 39 in good health and CMV-seronegative. The sample consisted of PBMCs. The rearranged chain carries TRBV19 and TRBJ2-7, and 9 bases in between align with TRBD1. The DNA sequence reads TGTGCCAGTGGTACCGGGACAGGGTTTGGCGAGCAGTACTTC. This encodes CASGTGTGFGEQYF.